These 14 T cell receptor beta chains were sequenced from one sample in a study of PD-1 blockade in classical Hodgkin lymphoma. Time point defined: cycle 4 day 1 (C4D1), after more than five weeks of nivolumab. There was relapse after autologous stem cell transplantation in every patient, and there was variation in brentuximab vedotin exposure. TCRdb's copy holds only in-frame clones and misses some; the assay was immunoSEQ multiplex PCR. Here the sample spans over 75,000 clones, 90% being singletons. Sample: peripheral blood mononuclear cells (PBMCs), taken before the fourth cycle of nivolumab. Receptors were obtained from a human donor with classical Hodgkin lymphoma.

This rearrangement joins TRBV6-5 to TRBJ2-5, with D possibly TRBD2 on 7 matching bases. V was clipped by 6 bases and J by 2 bases, with 13 bases between them. This CDR3 comprises 14 residues. The V gene's germline CDR1 is MNHEY and CDR2 SVGAGI. The CDR3 is CASSLGGGQETQYF. CDR3 DNA: TGTGCCAGCAGCCTAGGGGGGGGGCAAGAGACCCAGTACTTC.

This chain links TRBV4-3 with TRBJ1-3, with unresolved D. V was pared by 4 bases and J by 4 bases, with 14 bases between. The CDR3 length is 15 residues. CDR1 and CDR2 from the germline V gene are LGHNA and YSLEER. In DNA, the CDR3 is TGCGCCAGCAGCCCCAATGAGGGATCCGGAAACACCATATATTTT. It yields the protein CASSPNEGSGNTIYF.

The chain has TRBV2 and TRBJ2-6; D might be TRBD1 (5 bases). Between the trimmed V and J ends, which lost 4 bases and 2 bases, there was a span of 24 bases. This CDR3 contains 20 residues. The germline V gene has CDR1 SNHLY and CDR2 FYNNEI. CDR3 DNA sequence: TGTGCCAGCAGTGCCCTAGACCCAGGGTGGGCCTCGACTGGGGCCAACGTCCTGACTTTC. Translation gives CASSALDPGWASTGANVLTF.

This clone appeared a single time. The J gene is TRBJ1-3, the V gene TRBV6-5, with D unresolved. The CDR3 spans 13 residues. With 2 bases removed from V and 4 bases from J, the gap between germline ends came to 6 bases. Germline V lookup: CDR1 MNHEY, CDR2 SVGAGI. The CDR3 coding sequence is TGTGCCAGCAGTTACACAGCGGGAAACACCATATATTTT. Protein sequence: CASSYTAGNTIYF.

The rearrangement links TRBV21-1 to TRBJ1-5; whether TRBD1, the table's D call, matches the DNA was not checked. TRBV21-1 corresponds to a pseudogene. This CDR3 is 17 amino acids long. CDR3 loop: CASRDREKCDSNQPQHF. The CDR3 region has the DNA TGTGCCAGCAGGGACAGGGAAAAATGCGATAGCAATCAGCCCCAGCATTTT.

This clone was seen a few times. For the CDR3, the DNA is TGTGCCTGGAGTGACCGGGACAGGATTAATCAGCCCCAGCATTTT. Residues: CAWSDRDRINQPQHF. The genes are TRBV30 and TRBJ1-5, with 8 bases identical to TRBD1. This CDR3 comprises 15 residues. CDR1 and CDR2 (germline): GTSNPN, SVGIG (reference sequence). The V gene end was trimmed by 1 base and the J gene end by 4 bases; junction bases not matched to a gene: 6.

The gene calls are TRBV5-5 and TRBJ2-1; possibly TRBD1 for D (6 bases). Germline CDR1 reads SGHKS; CDR2 reads YYEKEE (reference sequence). V was clipped by 0 bases and J by 2 bases, with 12 bases between them. The CDR3 is made up of 16 amino acids. This CDR3 is CASSLGPRGTYNEQFF. Written as DNA, the CDR3 is TGTGCCAGCAGCTTGGGTCCCAGGGGAACCTACAATGAGCAGTTCTTC.

The chain joins TRBV30 to TRBJ1-2, with TRBD1 matching over 9 bases. The trim removed 5 bases at V and 4 bases at J, leaving 2 bases unmatched. The V gene's germline CDR1 is GTSNPN and CDR2 SVGIG (reference sequence). CDR3 size: 12 residues. CDR3 loop: CAWDRGFYGYTF. The CDR3 DNA follows: TGTGCCTGGGACAGGGGGTTCTATGGCTACACCTTC.

The chain links TRBV30 to TRBJ1-1, with TRBD1 identical over 11 bases. The CDR3 has 13 amino acids. Trimming at V came to 1 base and at J to 11 bases, leaving 6 bases not matched to a gene. Germline V gene lookup returns CDR1 GTSNPN and CDR2 SVGIG (reference sequence). The CDR3 nucleotides read TGTGCCTGGAGTGGGGACAGGGGGGAGGGGGCTTTCTTT. Its translation is CAWSGDRGEGAFF.

The V and J genes are TRBV20-1 and TRBJ1-2, with 9 bases fitting TRBD1. The junction had 5 bases not matched to a gene; V was cut back by 7 bases and J by 8 bases. The V gene's germline CDR1 is DFQATT and CDR2 SNEGSKA (reference sequence). The CDR3 runs 11 residues. Here the CDR3 reads CSGQGVGGYTF. As DNA, the CDR3 is TGCAGTGGACAGGGGGTAGGAGGCTACACCTTC.

This clone was seen just once. This sequence joins TRBV18 and TRBJ2-7, with 7 bases fitting TRBD1. The ends lost 6 bases at V and 5 bases at J; junction bases unmatched: 7. The CDR3 loop spans 13 amino acids. Germline lookup yields CDR1 KGHSH and CDR2 LQKENI. In DNA form, the CDR3 reads TGTGCCAGCTCCCAGGACAGGATGGACGAGCAGTACTTC. Translated, it gives CASSQDRMDEQYF.

The J gene is TRBJ2-7, the V gene TRBV4-3, with 8 bases lining up with TRBD1. The length of the CDR3 is 14 residues. Per germline, CDR1 LGHNA and CDR2 YSLEER. With V trimmed by 3 bases and J by 0 bases, 1 base remained unmatched. CDR3 DNA: TGCGCCAGCAGCCAGGACAGGGTCTCCTACGAGCAGTACTTC. It codes for CASSQDRVSYEQYF.

The rearrangement links TRBV30 to TRBJ1-2; D unresolved. The germline V and J ends were trimmed by 4 bases and 4 bases, with 13 bases remaining between them. The CDR3 runs to 13 residues. Germline V CDR1 and CDR2: GTSNPN, SVGIG (reference sequence). CDR3 bases: TGTGCCTGGAATGGGGTGGCAGCCTATGGCTACACCTTC. This gives the protein CAWNGVAAYGYTF.

The rearrangement joins TRBV6-5 to TRBJ2-1, with a weak D call TRBD2 (5 bases). The CDR3 extends over 16 amino acids. Per germline, CDR1 MNHEY and CDR2 SVGAGI. Trimming took 2 bases from V and 9 from J, leaving 20 bases between them. The CDR3 DNA sequence: TGTGCCAGCAGTTACCCTAGACCCTCTAGAGGAGGTGAGCAGTTCTTC. It codes for CASSYPRPSRGGEQFF.